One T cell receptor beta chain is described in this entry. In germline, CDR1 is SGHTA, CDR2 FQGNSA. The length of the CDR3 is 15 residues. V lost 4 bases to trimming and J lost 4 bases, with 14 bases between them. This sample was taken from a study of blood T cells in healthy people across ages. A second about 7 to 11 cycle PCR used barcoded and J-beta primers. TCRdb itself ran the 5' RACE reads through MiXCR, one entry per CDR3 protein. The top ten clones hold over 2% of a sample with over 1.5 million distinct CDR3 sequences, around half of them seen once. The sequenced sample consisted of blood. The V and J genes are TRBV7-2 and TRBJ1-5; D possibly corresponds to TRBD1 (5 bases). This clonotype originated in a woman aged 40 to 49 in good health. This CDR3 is CASSSFDGGNQPQHF. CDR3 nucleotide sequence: TGTGCCAGCAGCTCCTTTGATGGGGGGAATCAGCCCCAGCATTTT.